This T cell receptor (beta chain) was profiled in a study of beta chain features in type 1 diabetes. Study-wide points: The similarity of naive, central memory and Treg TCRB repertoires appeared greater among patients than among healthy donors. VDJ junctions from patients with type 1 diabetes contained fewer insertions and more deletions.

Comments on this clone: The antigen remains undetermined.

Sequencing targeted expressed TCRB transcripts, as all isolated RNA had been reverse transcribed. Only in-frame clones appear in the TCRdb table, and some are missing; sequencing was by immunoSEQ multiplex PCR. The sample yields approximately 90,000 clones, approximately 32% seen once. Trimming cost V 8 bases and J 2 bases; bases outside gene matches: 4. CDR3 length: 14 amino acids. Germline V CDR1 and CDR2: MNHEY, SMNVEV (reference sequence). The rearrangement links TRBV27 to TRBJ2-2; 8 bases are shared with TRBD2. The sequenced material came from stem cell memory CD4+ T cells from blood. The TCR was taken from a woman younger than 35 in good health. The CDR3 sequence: CASGRGDNTGELFF. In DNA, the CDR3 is TGTGCCAGCGGGCGGGGGGACAACACCGGGGAGCTGTTTTTT.